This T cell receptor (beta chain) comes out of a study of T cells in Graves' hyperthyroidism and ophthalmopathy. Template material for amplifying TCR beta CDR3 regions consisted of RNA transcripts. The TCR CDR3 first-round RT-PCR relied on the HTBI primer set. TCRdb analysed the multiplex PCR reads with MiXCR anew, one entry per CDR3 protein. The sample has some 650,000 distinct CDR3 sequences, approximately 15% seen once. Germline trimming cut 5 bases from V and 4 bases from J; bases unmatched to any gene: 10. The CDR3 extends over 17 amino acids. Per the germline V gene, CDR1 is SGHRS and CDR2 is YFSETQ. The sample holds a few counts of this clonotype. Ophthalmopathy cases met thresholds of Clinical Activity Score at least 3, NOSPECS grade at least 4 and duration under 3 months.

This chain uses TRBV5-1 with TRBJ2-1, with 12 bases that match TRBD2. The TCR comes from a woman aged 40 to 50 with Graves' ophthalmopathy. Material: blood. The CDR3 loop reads CASRGLTSGRGYNEQFF. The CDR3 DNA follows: TGCGCCAGCAGGGGGTTGACTAGCGGGAGAGGGTACAATGAGCAGTTCTTC.